One sample yielded the 3 T cell receptor beta chains listed below, sequenced in a study of blood T cell repertoires in COVID-19. TCRdb's table, derived via immunoSEQ multiplex PCR, lists solely in-frame clones and lacks some. The sample has 100,000 to 150,000 clones, 70% to 90% seen once. The specimen was PBMCs or T cells enriched from blood (not recorded which). These TCRs come from a woman aged 50 to 65 who had recovered from COVID-19.

CDR3 protein: CASSPGTLEKLFF. The CDR3 coding sequence is TGTGCCAGCAGCCCCGGGACTCTTGAAAAACTGTTTTTT. V gene TRBV14 combines with J gene TRBJ1-4; D is perhaps TRBD1 (5 bases). The V and J ends lost 4 bases and 7 bases respectively, with 10 bases between them. This CDR3 contains 13 residues. Germline values: CDR1 SGHDN, CDR2 FVKESK.

This chain joins TRBV7-9 and TRBJ2-7; the match to TRBD1 covers 9 bases. CDR1 is SEHNR and CDR2 is FQNEAQ in the germline V gene (reference sequence). The CDR3 is made up of 16 amino acids. Unmatched junction bases numbered 11, after V lost 4 bases and J lost 4 bases. The CDR3 here is CASSSLLRQGDYEQYF. The CDR3, as DNA: TGTGCCAGCAGCTCCCTGCTGAGACAGGGGGATTACGAGCAGTACTTC.

This chain joins TRBV19 and TRBJ1-2; possibly TRBD1 for D (6 bases). This CDR3 contains 19 residues. V lost 6 bases, J lost 5 bases, and 31 bases lay in between. The germline V gene has CDR1 LNHDA and CDR2 SQIVND (reference sequence). The DNA of the CDR3 is TGTGCCAGTAGGGAAGCCCGCGGTTTTTGGGACACCTCCGTTTATGGCTACACCTTC. Encoded protein: CASREARGFWDTSVYGYTF.